This passage covers 19 T cell receptor beta chains from one sample sequenced in a study of low-dose radiotherapy and immunotherapy resistance in tumors. First-strand cDNA relied on TRAV- and TRBV-specific primers spanning alpha and beta chains. TCRs underwent around 18 PCR cycles of amplification with a constant-region primer and V-primer adapter. TCRdb re-derived calls from the reads in MiXCR, one entry per CDR3 protein. The table has about 10,000 distinct CDR3 sequences, about 60% seen once. The receptors stem from a human donor with advanced metastatic prostate, ovarian, gallbladder or colorectal cancer (not recorded which). This table probably holds off-target reads from a library built for another chain.

This clonotype was seen only once. V is TRBV19 and J is TRBJ1-1, with no clear D. V was clipped by 7 bases and J by 2 bases, with 11 bases between them. CDR1 and CDR2 (germline): LNHDA, SQIVND (reference sequence). The CDR3 has 13 amino acids. The CDR3 spells CASIRGFNTEAFF. CDR3 sequence (DNA): TGTGCCAGTATCCGGGGATTCAACACTGAAGCTTTCTTT.

The rearrangement joins TRBV7-2 to TRBJ2-2, with 7 bases that match TRBD1. V was pared by 5 bases and J by 3 bases, with 9 bases of the junction left unmatched. This CDR3 has 16 residues. The germline CDR1 and CDR2 sequences are SGHTA and FQGNSA. The DNA of the CDR3 is TGTGCCAGCAGCGTACCAGGGGGTCGGGACACCGGGGAGCTGTTTTTT. This encodes CASSVPGGRDTGELFF.

This sequence joins TRBV6-6 and TRBJ2-2; D gene unclear. V gave up 2 bases and J gave up 2 bases, with 9 bases separating them. The CDR3 contains 15 residues. Looked up from germline, CDR1 is MNHNY and CDR2 is SVGAGI (reference sequence). CDR3 residues: CASSYGYLNTGELFF. The DNA for the CDR3 is TGTGCCAGCAGTTACGGGTACTTAAACACCGGGGAGCTGTTTTTT.

This clonotype was detected a few times. J is TRBJ2-1 and V is TRBV6-5; 8 nucleotides align to TRBD2. The CDR3 loop spans 14 amino acids. The germline V gene has CDR1 MNHEY and CDR2 SVGAGI. V lost 5 bases to trimming and J lost 7 bases; unmatched junction nucleotides: 7. The CDR3 is CASSTVGGENEQFF. The CDR3 DNA follows: TGTGCCAGCAGTACTGTCGGGGGGGAGAATGAGCAGTTCTTC.

This clonotype was seen a few times. The chain recombines TRBV28 with TRBJ2-5; 12 bases fit TRBD2. Per the germline V gene, CDR1 is MDHEN and CDR2 is SYDVKM. This CDR3 comprises 15 residues. Trimming took 2 bases from V and 4 from J; bases not matched to a gene: 2. The CDR3 reads CASSLLAGGGETQYF. CDR3 nucleotides: TGTGCCAGCAGTTTACTAGCGGGAGGGGGAGAGACCCAGTACTTC.

The gene calls are TRBV29-1 and TRBJ2-1; D is possibly TRBD1 (5 bases). The CDR3 totals 11 residues. Germline values: CDR1 SQVTM, CDR2 ANQGSEA. CDR3 region: CNSGRENEQFF. CDR3 DNA: TGCAATAGTGGCAGGGAAAATGAGCAGTTCTTC.

The chain combines TRBV28 with TRBJ1-2; 10 positions match TRBD1. V trimming: 2 bases; J trimming: 0 bases; junction bases outside the gene matches: 3. Germline values: CDR1 MDHEN, CDR2 SYDVKM. There are 16 residues in the CDR3. CDR3 DNA sequence: TGTGCCAGCAGTTTACACGGGACAGGGGCTAACTATGGCTACACCTTC. As protein: CASSLHGTGANYGYTF.

The V gene is TRBV4-1, the J gene TRBJ2-3, with 15 bases lining up with TRBD2. J lost 6 bases, V lost 3 bases, and 4 bases had no gene match. This CDR3 contains 16 residues. Germline lookup yields CDR1 MGHRA and CDR2 YSYEKL. CDR3: CASSHRTSGGADTQYF. The CDR3 DNA is TGCGCCAGCAGCCACCGGACTAGCGGGGGGGCGGATACGCAGTATTTT.

The chain joins TRBV4-2 to TRBJ2-1, with TRBD2 identical over 9 bases. CDR3 length equals 15 residues. Germline values: CDR1 LGHNA, CDR2 YNFKEQ. J was trimmed by 4 bases and V by 3 bases; bases with no gene match: 4. The CDR3 DNA follows: TGTGCCAGCAGCCAGCGGGAGGGGTTTTACAATGAGCAGTTCTTC. Translating it yields CASSQREGFYNEQFF.

This chain links TRBV6-1 with TRBJ2-7, with 7 bases fitting TRBD1. The junction had 5 bases not matched to a gene; V was cut back by 6 bases and J by 0 bases. Germline lookup yields CDR1 MNHNS and CDR2 SASEGT. The CDR3 is 14 residues long. The CDR3 DNA is TGTGCCAGCAGGAAGGGGACAGACTCCTACGAGCAGTACTTC. Amino acids: CASRKGTDSYEQYF.

The rearrangement joins TRBV13 to TRBJ2-3; 11 bases agree with TRBD2. Germline CDR1 PRHDT, CDR2 FYEKMQ (reference sequence). The CDR3 sequence is 16 residues long. V was pared by 1 base and J by 4 bases, with 4 bases of the junction left unmatched. The CDR3 DNA reads TGTGCCAGCAGCTTAGTAGCGGGGGGGCCAGCAGATACGCAGTATTTT. Residues: CASSLVAGGPADTQYF.

The rearrangement joins TRBV6-1 to TRBJ1-5; no clear D gene. The CDR3 length is 16 residues. Germline loops: CDR1 MNHNS, CDR2 SASEGT. The germline V and J ends were trimmed by 7 bases and 0 bases, with 16 bases remaining between them. DNA for the CDR3: TGTGCCAGCACAAGGGCCGTTACCAATAGCAATCAGCCCCAGCATTTT. Protein sequence: CASTRAVTNSNQPQHF.

J is TRBJ2-1 and V is TRBV5-6, with 10 bases aligning to TRBD2. The CDR3 runs to 15 residues. V trimming: 3 bases; J trimming: 5 bases; junction bases outside the gene matches: 5. The V gene's germline CDR1 is SGHDT and CDR2 YYEEEE. Here the CDR3 DNA reads TGTGCCAGCAGCTGGGCCGGGACTAGCGACAATGAGCAGTTCTTC. Protein sequence: CASSWAGTSDNEQFF.

V gene TRBV19 combines with J gene TRBJ2-1, with TRBD2 identical over 7 bases. Germline values: CDR1 LNHDA, CDR2 SQIVND (reference sequence). The CDR3 is 13 residues long. J gave up 7 bases and V 3 bases, and 3 bases lay outside the gene matches. As DNA, the CDR3 is TGTGCCAGTAGTATGATGGGGGGGAATGAGCAGTTCTTC. Translation: CASSMMGGNEQFF.

CDR3 sequence reads: CAISRTGENTEAFF. Written as DNA, the CDR3 is TGTGCCATCAGTAGGACAGGCGAGAACACTGAAGCTTTCTTT. The gene calls are TRBV10-3 and TRBJ1-1; 7 nucleotides align to TRBD1. J lost 1 base, V lost 5 bases, and 4 bases had no gene match. CDR3 length equals 14 residues. Germline V CDR1 and CDR2: ENHRY, SYGVKD.

The chain employs TRBV12-3 or TRBV12-4 and TRBJ2-7; 15 bases map to TRBD2. The CDR3 is 17 amino acids. The ends lost 8 bases at V and 7 bases at J; junction bases unmatched: 15. Written as DNA, the CDR3 is TGTGCCAGCCGAGCCCCGGGACTAGCGGGGGGTCGGCGGGAGCAGTACTTC. Its protein product is CASRAPGLAGGRREQYF.

This clonotype has more than one count but fewer than ten. The rearrangement links TRBV12-3 or TRBV12-4 to TRBJ1-5, with TRBD1 matching over 7 bases. The length of the CDR3 is 17 residues. Losses at the gene ends were 5 bases for V and 0 bases for J; bases not matched to a gene: 10. DNA for the CDR3: TGTGCCAGCAGTATGGGACAGTCTATAATTAGCAATCAGCCCCAGCATTTT. Its translation: CASSMGQSIISNQPQHF.

The CDR3 DNA sequence: TGTGCCAGCAGTTTTCGACCGATCTATGGCTACACCTTC. It is translated as CASSFRPIYGYTF. J is TRBJ1-2 and V is TRBV27; D unclear. The CDR3 totals 13 residues. CDR1 and CDR2 (germline): MNHEY, SMNVEV (reference sequence). The V gene lost 3 bases and the J gene lost 4 bases, with 9 bases spanning the gap.

The V and J genes are TRBV19 and TRBJ2-7; 7 nucleotides agree with TRBD1. This CDR3 spans 11 amino acids. Germline V CDR1 and CDR2: LNHDA, SQIVND (reference sequence). Germline trimming cut 6 bases from V and 5 bases from J; bases unmatched to any gene: 1. CDR3 loop: CASSQGDEQYF. The DNA of the CDR3 is TGTGCCAGTAGCCAGGGGGACGAGCAGTACTTC. The entire variable domain, with the rest obtained from reference TRBV19 and TRBJ2-7, is as follows: DGGITQSPKYLFRKEGQNVTLSCEQNLNHDAMYWYRQDPGQGLRLIYYSQIVNDFQKGDIAEGYSVSREKKESFPLTVTSAQKNPTAFYLCASSQGDEQYFGPGTRLTVT.